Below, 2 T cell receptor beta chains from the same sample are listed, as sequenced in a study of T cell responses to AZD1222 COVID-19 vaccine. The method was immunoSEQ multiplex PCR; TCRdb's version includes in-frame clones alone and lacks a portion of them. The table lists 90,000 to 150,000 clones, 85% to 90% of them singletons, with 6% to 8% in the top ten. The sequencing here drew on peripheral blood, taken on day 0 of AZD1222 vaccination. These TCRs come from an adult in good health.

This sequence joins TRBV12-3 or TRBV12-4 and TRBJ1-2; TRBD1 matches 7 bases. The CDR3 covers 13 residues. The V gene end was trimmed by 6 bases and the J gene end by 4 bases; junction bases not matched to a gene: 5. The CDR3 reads CASRKTGTYGYTF. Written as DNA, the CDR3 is TGTGCCAGCAGAAAGACAGGGACCTATGGCTACACCTTC.

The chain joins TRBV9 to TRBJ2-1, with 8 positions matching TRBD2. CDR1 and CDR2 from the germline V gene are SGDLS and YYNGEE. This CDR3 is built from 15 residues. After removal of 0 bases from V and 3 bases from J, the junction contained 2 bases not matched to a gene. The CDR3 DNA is TGTGCCAGCAGCGTAGTAGCGGGAATCTACAATGAGCAGTTCTTC. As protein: CASSVVAGIYNEQFF. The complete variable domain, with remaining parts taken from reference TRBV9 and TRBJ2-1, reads DSGVTQTPKHLITATGQRVTLRCSPRSGDLSVYWYQQSLDQGLQFLIQYYNGEERAKGNILERFSAQQFPDLHSELNLSSLELGDSALYFCASSVVAGIYNEQFFGPGTRLTVL.